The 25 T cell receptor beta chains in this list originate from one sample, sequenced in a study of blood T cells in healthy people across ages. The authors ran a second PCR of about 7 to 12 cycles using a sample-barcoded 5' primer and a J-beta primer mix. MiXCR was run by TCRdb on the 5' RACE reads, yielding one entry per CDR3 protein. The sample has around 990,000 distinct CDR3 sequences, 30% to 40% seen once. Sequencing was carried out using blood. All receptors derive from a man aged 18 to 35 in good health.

The CDR3 spells CSARDRRLAGADTQYF. In DNA, the CDR3 is TGCAGTGCTAGAGATAGGCGACTAGCGGGGGCAGATACGCAGTATTTT. The chain carries TRBV20-1 and TRBJ2-3; 12 bases agree with TRBD2. The CDR3 totals 16 residues. V shed 0 bases and J 4 bases; nucleotides not matched to a gene: 5. The V gene's germline CDR1 is DFQATT and CDR2 SNEGSKA (reference sequence).

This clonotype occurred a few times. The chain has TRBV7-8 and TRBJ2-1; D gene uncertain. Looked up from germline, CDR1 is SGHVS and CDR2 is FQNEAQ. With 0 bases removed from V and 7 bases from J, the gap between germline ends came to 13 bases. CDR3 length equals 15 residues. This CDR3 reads CASSLADRTVNEQFF. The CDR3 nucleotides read TGTGCCAGCAGCTTAGCTGATCGGACGGTGAATGAGCAGTTCTTC.

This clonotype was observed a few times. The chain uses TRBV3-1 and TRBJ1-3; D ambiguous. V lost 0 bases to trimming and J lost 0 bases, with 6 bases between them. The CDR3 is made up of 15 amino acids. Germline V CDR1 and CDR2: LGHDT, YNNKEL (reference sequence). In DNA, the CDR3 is TGTGCCAGCAGCCAAGACAGTAGCTCTGGAAACACCATATATTTT. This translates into CASSQDSSSGNTIYF.

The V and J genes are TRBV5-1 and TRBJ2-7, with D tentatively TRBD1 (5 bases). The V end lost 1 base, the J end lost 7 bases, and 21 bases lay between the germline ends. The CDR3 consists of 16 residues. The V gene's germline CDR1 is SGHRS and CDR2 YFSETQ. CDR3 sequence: CASSLRNQGKTGEQYF. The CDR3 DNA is TGCGCCAGCAGCTTGAGAAACCAGGGTAAAACCGGTGAGCAGTACTTC.

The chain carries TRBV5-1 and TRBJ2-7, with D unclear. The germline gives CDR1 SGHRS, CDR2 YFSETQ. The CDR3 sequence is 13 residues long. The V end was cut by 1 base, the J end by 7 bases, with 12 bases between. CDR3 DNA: TGCGCCAGCAGCTTGACCCTAGACGATGAGCAGTACTTC. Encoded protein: CASSLTLDDEQYF.

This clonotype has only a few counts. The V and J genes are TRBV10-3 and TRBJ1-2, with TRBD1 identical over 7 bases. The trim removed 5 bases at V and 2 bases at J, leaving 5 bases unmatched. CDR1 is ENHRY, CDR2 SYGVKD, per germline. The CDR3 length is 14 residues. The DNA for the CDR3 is TGTGCCATCAGTAGACAGGGACAGAACTATGGCTACACCTTC. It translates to CAISRQGQNYGYTF.

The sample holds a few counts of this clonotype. DNA for the CDR3: TGCGCCAGCAGCTTGACCTTGGGGGACACTGAAGCTTTCTTT. Its translation is CASSLTLGDTEAFF. The chain has TRBV5-1 and TRBJ1-1, with D maybe TRBD1 (5 bases). V lost 1 base, J lost 3 bases, and 10 bases lay in between. There are 14 residues in the CDR3. Germline lookup yields CDR1 SGHRS and CDR2 YFSETQ.

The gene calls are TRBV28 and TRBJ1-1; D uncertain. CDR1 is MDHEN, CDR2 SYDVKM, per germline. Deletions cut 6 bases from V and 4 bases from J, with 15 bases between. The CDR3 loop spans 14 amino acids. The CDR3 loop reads CASSLGPVSTEAFF. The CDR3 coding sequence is TGTGCCAGCAGCCTCGGCCCAGTCAGCACTGAAGCTTTCTTT.

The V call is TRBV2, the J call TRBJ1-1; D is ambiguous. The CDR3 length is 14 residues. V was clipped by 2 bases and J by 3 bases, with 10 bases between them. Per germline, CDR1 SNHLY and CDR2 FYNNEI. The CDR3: CASSEFLPDTEAFF. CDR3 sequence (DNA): TGTGCCAGCAGTGAATTTCTCCCTGACACTGAAGCTTTCTTT.

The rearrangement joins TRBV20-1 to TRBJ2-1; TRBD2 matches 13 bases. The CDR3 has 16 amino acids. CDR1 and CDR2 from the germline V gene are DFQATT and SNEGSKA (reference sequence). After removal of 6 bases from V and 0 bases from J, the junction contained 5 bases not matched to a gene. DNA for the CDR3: TGCAGTGCACCGACTAGCGGGGGGAGCTCCTACAATGAGCAGTTCTTC. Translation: CSAPTSGGSSYNEQFF.

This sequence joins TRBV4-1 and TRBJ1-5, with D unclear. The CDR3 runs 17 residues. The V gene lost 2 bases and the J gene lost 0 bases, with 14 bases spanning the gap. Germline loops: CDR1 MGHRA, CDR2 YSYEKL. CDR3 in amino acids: CASSQLGSGFSNQPQHF. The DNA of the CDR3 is TGCGCCAGCAGCCAACTGGGGTCTGGGTTTAGCAATCAGCCCCAGCATTTT.

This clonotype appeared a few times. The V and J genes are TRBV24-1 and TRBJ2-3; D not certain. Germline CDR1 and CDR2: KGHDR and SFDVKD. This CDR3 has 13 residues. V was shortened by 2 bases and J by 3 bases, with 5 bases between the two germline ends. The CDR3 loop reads CATSDYRTDTQYF. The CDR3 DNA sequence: TGTGCCACCAGTGATTACCGGACAGATACGCAGTATTTT.

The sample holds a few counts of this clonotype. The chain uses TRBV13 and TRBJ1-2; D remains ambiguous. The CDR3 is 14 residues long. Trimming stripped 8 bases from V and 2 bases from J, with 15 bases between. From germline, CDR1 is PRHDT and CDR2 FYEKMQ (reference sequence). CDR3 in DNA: TGTGCCAGCCCGTCCCGGGTTTCGAACTATGGCTACACCTTC. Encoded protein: CASPSRVSNYGYTF. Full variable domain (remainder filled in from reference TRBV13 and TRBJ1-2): AAGVIQSPRHLIKEKRETATLKCYPIPRHDTVYWYQQGPGQDPQFLISFYEKMQSDKGSIPDRFSAQQFSDYHSELNMSSLELGDSALYFCASPSRVSNYGYTFGSGTRLTVV.

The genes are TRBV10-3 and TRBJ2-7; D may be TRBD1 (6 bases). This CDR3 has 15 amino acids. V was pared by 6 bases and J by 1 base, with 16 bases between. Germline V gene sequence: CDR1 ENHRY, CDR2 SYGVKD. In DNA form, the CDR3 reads TGTGCCATCAGCGAATCAGGGGCTGAATCCTACGAGCAGTACTTC. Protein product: CAISESGAESYEQYF.

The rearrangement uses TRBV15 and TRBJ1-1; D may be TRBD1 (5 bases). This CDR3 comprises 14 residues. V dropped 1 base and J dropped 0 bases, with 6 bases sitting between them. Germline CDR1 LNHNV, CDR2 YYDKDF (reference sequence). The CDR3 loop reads CATSRVGVNTEAFF. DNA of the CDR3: TGTGCCACCAGCAGAGTGGGGGTGAACACTGAAGCTTTCTTT.

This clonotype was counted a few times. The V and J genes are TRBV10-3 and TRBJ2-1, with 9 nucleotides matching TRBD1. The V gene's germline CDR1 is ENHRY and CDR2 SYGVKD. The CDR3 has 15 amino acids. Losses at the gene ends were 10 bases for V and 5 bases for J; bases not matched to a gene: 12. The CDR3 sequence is CATTPARTGDNEQFF. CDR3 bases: TGTGCCACAACCCCCGCCCGGACAGGGGACAATGAGCAGTTCTTC.

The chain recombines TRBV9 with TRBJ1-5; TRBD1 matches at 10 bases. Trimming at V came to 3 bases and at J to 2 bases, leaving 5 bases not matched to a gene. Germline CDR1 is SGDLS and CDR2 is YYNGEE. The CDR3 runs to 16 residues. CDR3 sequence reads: CASSASGTGGNQPQHF. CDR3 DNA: TGTGCCAGCAGCGCCTCCGGGACAGGGGGCAATCAGCCCCAGCATTTT.

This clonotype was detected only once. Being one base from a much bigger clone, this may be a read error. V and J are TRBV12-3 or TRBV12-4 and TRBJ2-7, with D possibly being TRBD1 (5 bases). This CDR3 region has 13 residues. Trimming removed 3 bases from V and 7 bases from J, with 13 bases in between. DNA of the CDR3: TGTGCCAGCAGTTTGGGGCATGTCAATGAGCAGTACTTC. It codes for CASSLGHVNEQYF.

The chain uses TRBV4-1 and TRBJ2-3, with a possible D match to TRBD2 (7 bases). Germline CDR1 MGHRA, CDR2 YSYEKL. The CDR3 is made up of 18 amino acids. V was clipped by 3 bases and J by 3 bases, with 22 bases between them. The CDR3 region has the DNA TGCGCCAGCAGCCATCTCCGTGGGGGGGCAGGTGGGACAGATACGCAGTATTTT. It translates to CASSHLRGGAGGTDTQYF.

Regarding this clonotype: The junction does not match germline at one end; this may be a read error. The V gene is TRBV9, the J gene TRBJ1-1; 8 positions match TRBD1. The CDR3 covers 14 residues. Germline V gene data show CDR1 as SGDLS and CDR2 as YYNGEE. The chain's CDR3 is CASGVGQGFTEAFF. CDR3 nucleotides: TGTGCCAGCGGCGTCGGACAGGGTTTCACTGAAGCTTTCTTT.

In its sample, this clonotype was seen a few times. CDR3 DNA sequence: TGTGCCAGCAGCTTAGACGGGGGTAGGGAGAGGCAGCCCCAGCATTTT. Its protein is CASSLDGGRERQPQHF. The V gene is TRBV7-2, the J gene TRBJ1-5, with TRBD1 as a possible D gene (5 bases). This CDR3 has 16 residues. The germline V gene encodes CDR1 SGHTA and CDR2 FQGNSA. Trimming removed 1 base from V and 7 bases from J, with 17 bases in between. The variable domain in full, with the rest retrieved from reference TRBV7-2 and TRBJ1-5, is GAGVSQSPSNKVTEKGKDVELRCDPISGHTALYWYRQSLGQGLEFLIYFQGNSAPDKSGLPSDRFSAERTGGSVSTLTIQRTQQEDSAVYLCASSLDGGRERQPQHFGDGTRLSIL.

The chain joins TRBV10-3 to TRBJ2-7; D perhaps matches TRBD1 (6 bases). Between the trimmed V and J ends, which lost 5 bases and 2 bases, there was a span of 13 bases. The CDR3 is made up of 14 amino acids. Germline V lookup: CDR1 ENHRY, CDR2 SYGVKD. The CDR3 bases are TGTGCCATCAGTCAGGGGCATGTCCCCTACGAGCAGTACTTC. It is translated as CAISQGHVPYEQYF.

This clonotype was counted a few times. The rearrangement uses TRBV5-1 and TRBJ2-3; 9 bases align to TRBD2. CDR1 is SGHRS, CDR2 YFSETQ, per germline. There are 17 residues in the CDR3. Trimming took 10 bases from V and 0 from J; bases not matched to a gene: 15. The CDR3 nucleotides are TGCGCCTGCTCGTTTTCCTCTAGCGGGGCTAGCACAGATACGCAGTATTTT. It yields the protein CACSFSSSGASTDTQYF.

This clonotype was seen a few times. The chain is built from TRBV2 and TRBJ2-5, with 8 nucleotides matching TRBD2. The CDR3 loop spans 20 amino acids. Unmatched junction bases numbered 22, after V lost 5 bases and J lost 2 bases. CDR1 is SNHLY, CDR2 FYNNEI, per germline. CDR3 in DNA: TGTGCCAGCAGTCCCATAGCGGGGCCAAGCATGGAGAGAGCACAAGAGACCCAGTACTTC. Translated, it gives CASSPIAGPSMERAQETQYF. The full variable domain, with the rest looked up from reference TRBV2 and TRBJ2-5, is EPEVTQTPSHQVTQMGQEVILRCVPISNHLYFYWYRQILGQKVEFLVSFYNNEISEKSEIFDDQFSVERPDGSNFTLKIRSTKLEDSAMYFCASSPIAGPSMERAQETQYFGPGTRLLVL.

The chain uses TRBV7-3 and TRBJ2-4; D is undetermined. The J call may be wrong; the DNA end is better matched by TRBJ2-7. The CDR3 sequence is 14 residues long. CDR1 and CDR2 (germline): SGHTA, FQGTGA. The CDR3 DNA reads TGTGCCAGCAGCTTAACGTCGGAAGCCTACGAGCAGTACTTC. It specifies CASSLTSEAYEQYF.